Listed below are T cell receptor beta chains from one sample, sequenced in a study of T cell responses to AZD1222 COVID-19 vaccine. Data came from immunoSEQ multiplex PCR; TCRdb stores just in-frame clones and leaves some out. The sample shows tens of thousands of clones, more than 80% of them seen only once. Sequencing was performed on peripheral blood, taken on day 0 of MenACWY control vaccination. Receptors originate from an adult in good health. Each CDR3 is given with its conserved first and last residue. Fields, in order: V gene, J gene, CDR3 protein.

TRBV2	TRBJ2-2	CASSNPPGELFF
TRBV11-2	TRBJ2-2	CASSPSGIGTGELFF
TRBV5-1	TRBJ2-1	CASSSGLANYNEQFF
TRBV6-1	TRBJ2-7	CASSEGQGSFYEQYF
TRBV7-2	TRBJ1-1	CASSLLHMTEAFF
TRBV24-1	TRBJ2-7	CATSVLGAGRSYEQYF
TRBV7-2	TRBJ1-1	CASSLGSPRGGTEAFF
TRBV21-1	TRBJ2-7	CASSPNFGSLLREYF
TRBV7-2	TRBJ1-3	CASSSGWIGNTIYF
TRBV7-9	TRBJ1-1	CASSLRQNEAFF
TRBV21-1	TRBJ2-6	CASSKGVGTGANVLTF
TRBV29-1	TRBJ2-5	CSGEGLEQETQYF
TRBV28	TRBJ2-7	CASSSLLAGYSYEQYF
TRBV18	TRBJ1-4	CASSRVARNEKLFF
TRBV19	TRBJ2-3	CASSARDSWGFGPDTQYF
TRBV29-1	TRBJ2-3	CSAAEGTDTQYF
TRBV7-2	TRBJ1-5	CASTNLGGQPQHF
TRBV28	TRBJ1-3	CASSVLGTGNTIYF
TRBV21-1	TRBJ2-7	CASSKGGVYEQYF
TRBV27	TRBJ1-2	CASSLNRGRGYTF
TRBV4-3	TRBJ1-3	CASSQGGHSSGNTIYF
TRBV5-1	TRBJ1-1	CASSLDGATGASEAFF
TRBV27	TRBJ2-3	CASSPHLSSGLSSDTQYF
TRBV2	TRBJ2-3	CASSAPPDTQYF
TRBV19	TRBJ1-4	CASRDSGEKLFF
TRBV19	TRBJ1-5	CASRAATGYNQPQHF
TRBV28	TRBJ2-2	CASSGTVTGELFF
TRBV7-9	TRBJ2-7	CASSLGAGTGGGEQYF
TRBV28	TRBJ2-2	CASSLGGTGELFF
TRBV3-1/TRBV3-2	TRBJ1-2	CASSQVQGPYGYTF
TRBV14	TRBJ1-1	CASSSGTGGPEAFF
TRBV4-1	TRBJ1-5	CASRTVLYSNQPQHF
TRBV6-1	TRBJ2-6	CASSEMNWVSGANVLTF
TRBV19	TRBJ2-4	CASSENSLAKNIQYF
TRBV6-2/TRBV6-3	TRBJ1-4	CASSDSPGSSFNEKLFF
TRBV19	TRBJ2-2	CASRVPNTGELFF
TRBV7-8	TRBJ2-7	CASSPSRGEPEQYF
TRBV7-2	TRBJ2-7	CASSHLRGKGSYEQYF
TRBV5-1	TRBJ2-7	CASSGTSGASYEQYF
TRBV7-9	TRBJ1-3	CASSHNTRSSSGNTIYF
TRBV5-6	TRBJ2-1	CASSSDTLAGGPSEQFF
TRBV6-5	TRBJ2-7	CASSYRGGQADYEQYF
TRBV15	TRBJ2-1	CATSPGQGGNEQFF
TRBV10-3	TRBJ2-7	CAISVETGASYEQYF
TRBV19	TRBJ1-1	CASIRAPYTEAFF
TRBV19	TRBJ1-6	CASSETGAGNSPLHF
TRBV6-4	TRBJ2-7	CASSKLAGAYEQYF
TRBV18	TRBJ2-4	CASSPHETRDIQYF
TRBV6-1	TRBJ2-1	CASSDIPIQFF
TRBV6-2/TRBV6-3	TRBJ2-1	CASSYAGGPRFDEQFF
TRBV19	TRBJ2-7	CASSIAGGPYEQYF
TRBV6-5	TRBJ1-2	CASRSPSTGGGYTF
TRBV15	TRBJ1-1	CATSRDRENTEAFF
TRBV6-2/TRBV6-3	TRBJ2-7	CASSVTGYEQYF
TRBV5-1	TRBJ1-2	CASSFEGTYGYTF
TRBV9	TRBJ1-2	CASSLRQGRVYGYTF
TRBV24-1	TRBJ2-7	CATSGQTGASSYEQYF